The 20 T cell receptor beta chains reported below all come from one sample, sequenced in a study of shared clonotypes between healthy human individuals (dated by TCRdb to 2020 to 2021). The receptor library was made with the immunoSEQ multiplex PCR assay. TCRdb retrieved this table from immuneACCESS and kept in-frame rearrangements only. Not all clones are present; in checked studies, unresolved V genes account for under half, and no reason is known for the remainder. The sample contains some 200,000 clones, about 93% of them found a single time. The biggest ten clones account for 0.067% of the sample. Material: naive CD4+ T cells sorted from blood. What this sample's cell subset or site label stands for: CD45RA+ positively selected. These receptors were obtained from a woman in her twenties or thirties in good health.

CDR3: CAWSAPGGQPQHF. In nucleotides, the CDR3 is TGTGCCTGGAGTGCGCCGGGTGGTCAGCCCCAGCATTTT. The chain uses TRBV30 and TRBJ1-5; D uncertain. The V gene's germline CDR1 is GTSNPN and CDR2 SVGIG (reference sequence). CDR3 length: 13 amino acids. The ends were cut back, 1 base at V and 6 bases at J, with 10 bases in the middle.

V and J are TRBV28 and TRBJ1-2; weak D call: TRBD1 (6 bases). The V gene lost 6 bases and the J gene lost 3 bases, with 14 bases spanning the gap. The CDR3 runs 14 residues. Looked up from germline, CDR1 is MDHEN and CDR2 is SYDVKM. CDR3 loop: CASRDHGQYYGYTF. The CDR3 DNA reads TGTGCCAGCAGGGATCATGGACAGTACTATGGCTACACCTTC.

The chain has TRBV6-6 and TRBJ1-6, with D possibly TRBD1 on 5 matching bases. The V gene's germline CDR1 is MNHNY and CDR2 SVGAGI (reference sequence). The V and J ends lost 8 bases and 10 bases respectively, with 15 bases between them. The CDR3 length is 13 residues. The CDR3 reads CASGTNKASPLHF. The CDR3 DNA reads TGTGCCAGCGGGACTAACAAGGCGTCACCCCTCCACTTT.

V is TRBV19 and J is TRBJ1-5, with TRBD1 matching 9 bases. Germline V gene lookup returns CDR1 LNHDA and CDR2 SQIVND (reference sequence). The V and J ends lost 7 bases and 9 bases, in that order; junction bases with no gene match: 13. The CDR3 runs to 15 residues. CDR3 residues: CASNTGTGRYLPQHF. CDR3 nucleotides: TGTGCCAGTAATACCGGGACAGGGAGATATTTGCCCCAGCATTTT.

The count of this clone is one. The DNA of the CDR3 is TGCGCCAGCAGCCCGGGACAGGGGGCGCGCGAGCAGTACTTC. It specifies CASSPGQGAREQYF. J is TRBJ2-5 and V is TRBV5-1, with 12 bases fitting TRBD1. The assigned J gene may be wrong: the sequence end matches TRBJ2-7 better. Per the germline V gene, CDR1 is SGHRS and CDR2 is YFSETQ. The CDR3 has 14 residues.

This chain joins TRBV18 and TRBJ2-5; D ambiguous. The J call may be mistaken, given a closer DNA end match to TRBJ2-7. This CDR3 comprises 13 residues. CDR1 and CDR2 (germline): KGHSH, LQKENI. The CDR3 spells CASSPYLSYEQYF. The CDR3 coding sequence is TGTGCCAGCTCACCATACCTAAGTTACGAGCAGTACTTC.

The chain has TRBV7-8 and TRBJ1-1; 8 bases are shared with TRBD1. CDR3 length: 16 residues. Germline loops: CDR1 SGHVS, CDR2 FQNEAQ. With V trimmed by 5 bases and J by 4 bases, 12 bases remained unmatched. The CDR3, as DNA: TGTGCCAGCAGCCTTGGACAGGGCGAGTGGGGCACTGAAGCTTTCTTT. Protein product: CASSLGQGEWGTEAFF. The whole variable domain, remainder taken from reference TRBV7-8 and TRBJ1-1, is GAGVSQSPRYKVAKRGQDVALRCDPISGHVSLFWYQQALGQGPEFLTYFQNEAQLDKSGLPSDRFFAERPEGSVSTLKIQRTQQEDSAVYLCASSLGQGEWGTEAFFGQGTRLTVV.

This rearrangement joins TRBV5-6 to TRBJ1-2; 7 bases are a match to TRBD1. Germline trimming cut 0 bases from V and 6 bases from J; bases unmatched to any gene: 2. The CDR3 loop spans 13 amino acids. Germline V gene sequence: CDR1 SGHDT, CDR2 YYEEEE. The CDR3 sequence is CASSLGQGDGYTF. CDR3 DNA: TGTGCCAGCAGCTTGGGACAGGGTGATGGCTACACCTTC. Supplemented by reference TRBV5-6 and TRBJ1-2, the full variable domain reads DAGVTQSPTHLIKTRGQQVTLRCSPKSGHDTVSWYQQALGQGPQFIFQYYEEEERQRGNFPDRFSGHQFPNYSSELNVNALLLGDSALYLCASSLGQGDGYTFGSGTRLTVV.

In its sample, this clone was seen once. This sequence joins TRBV9 and TRBJ2-6; D call uncertain. Germline lookup yields CDR1 SGDLS and CDR2 YYNGEE. The CDR3 sequence is 15 residues long. V lost 4 bases and J 0 bases, leaving 8 bases between the germline ends. CDR3 nucleotide sequence: TGTGCCAGCAGCCCCACCCTCTCTGGGGCCAACGTCCTGACTTTC. Encoded protein: CASSPTLSGANVLTF.

This clone was counted a single time. The gene calls are TRBV29-1 and TRBJ2-2; the D gene is possibly TRBD2 (6 bases). The CDR3 loop spans 15 amino acids. Trimming cost V 7 bases and J 1 base, with 16 bases left between them. The germline V gene has CDR1 SQVTM and CDR2 ANQGSEA. DNA of the CDR3: TGCAGCGCCACGGCCTGGGGGGTGAACACCGGGGAGCTGTTTTTT. As protein: CSATAWGVNTGELFF.

This clone came up once. The J gene is TRBJ2-1, the V gene TRBV28; a possible D gene is TRBD2 (6 bases). The V gene's germline CDR1 is MDHEN and CDR2 SYDVKM. V gave up 8 bases and J gave up 4 bases, with 18 bases separating them. This CDR3 is built from 15 residues. In DNA, the CDR3 is TGTGCCAGCGGCCGGGGCGGGATGGGTTACAATGAGCAGTTCTTC. Amino acid sequence: CASGRGGMGYNEQFF.

There are a few counts of this clone. This chain uses TRBV30 with TRBJ2-7; 9 bases agree with TRBD2. V shed 5 bases and J 6 bases; nucleotides not matched to a gene: 11. The length of the CDR3 is 14 residues. Germline loops: CDR1 GTSNPN, CDR2 SVGIG (reference sequence). This chain's CDR3 is CAWDVSGRNGEQYF. CDR3 DNA: TGTGCCTGGGACGTCAGCGGGAGGAACGGCGAGCAGTACTTC.

V and J are TRBV28 and TRBJ2-3; 7 positions agree with TRBD1. V lost 3 bases, J lost 0 bases, and 3 bases stayed unmatched. Germline lookup yields CDR1 MDHEN and CDR2 SYDVKM. CDR3 length: 15 residues. The CDR3 DNA is TGTGCCAGCAGTTTGCGACAGGGAAGCACAGATACGCAGTATTTT. Translating it yields CASSLRQGSTDTQYF.

The chain links TRBV2 to TRBJ2-7; D is unclear. Germline V gene lookup returns CDR1 SNHLY and CDR2 FYNNEI. The CDR3 sequence is 14 residues long. V dropped 7 bases and J dropped 0 bases, with 13 bases sitting between them. The CDR3 DNA reads as TGTGCCAGCACACAGACGGAATCCTCCTACGAGCAGTACTTC. As protein: CASTQTESSYEQYF.

The chain has TRBV2 and TRBJ1-4; 8 nucleotides agree with TRBD1. V dropped 8 bases and J dropped 8; count of bases not matched to a gene: 7. Germline lookup yields CDR1 SNHLY and CDR2 FYNNEI. This CDR3 region has 13 residues. The CDR3 loop is CASRTGTREKLFF. DNA for the CDR3: TGTGCCAGCCGGACAGGGACGCGGGAAAAACTGTTTTTT.

Of note for this clone: The sample carries other DNA sequences with the same CDR3. This chain links TRBV5-4 with TRBJ2-5; unclear D gene. The J call could be wrong; TRBJ2-7 is a better fit for the DNA end. CDR1 and CDR2 from the germline V gene are SGHNT and YYREEE (reference sequence). The CDR3 consists of 12 residues. CDR3 region: CASSLGRYEQYF. The CDR3 DNA follows: TGTGCCAGCAGCTTGGGCCGCTACGAGCAGTACTTC.

CDR3 sequence reads: CASSTMDRALSYGYTF. DNA of the CDR3: TGTGCCAGCAGTACAATGGACAGAGCTTTATCCTATGGCTACACCTTC. The V and J genes are TRBV7-2 and TRBJ1-2, with a weak D call TRBD1 (6 bases). Germline lookup yields CDR1 SGHTA and CDR2 FQGNSA. The CDR3 sequence is 16 residues long. Trimming left V 6 bases short and J 4 bases short, with 21 bases between.

The V call is TRBV21-1, the J call TRBJ2-1; the D call in the table, TRBD2, was not verified against the DNA. TRBV21-1 is annotated as a pseudogene. The CDR3 spans 11 residues. The CDR3 loop is CASSRDNEQFF. The DNA for the CDR3 is TGTGCCAGCAGCCGTGACAATGAGCAGTTCTTC.

The rearrangement joins TRBV2 to TRBJ2-7; D is perhaps TRBD1 or TRBD2 (5 bases each). The CDR3 is 14 amino acids. The V gene lost 6 bases and the J gene lost 3 bases, with 15 bases spanning the gap. CDR1 SNHLY and CDR2 FYNNEI come from the germline V gene. The DNA for the CDR3 is TGTGCCAGCAGGGACCGGGAAGGACACTACGAGCAGTACTTC. Protein: CASRDREGHYEQYF.

This chain uses TRBV30 with TRBJ1-3; tentatively, D is TRBD1 (5 bases). The germline V and J ends were trimmed by 0 bases and 4 bases, with 28 bases remaining between them. CDR1 is GTSNPN, CDR2 SVGIG, per germline (reference sequence). The CDR3 totals 20 residues. CDR3 DNA sequence: TGTGCCTGGAGTGTACAGTGGGGGGTGGGAGGCTTATCTCTCGGAAACACCATATATTTT. This codes for CAWSVQWGVGGLSLGNTIYF.